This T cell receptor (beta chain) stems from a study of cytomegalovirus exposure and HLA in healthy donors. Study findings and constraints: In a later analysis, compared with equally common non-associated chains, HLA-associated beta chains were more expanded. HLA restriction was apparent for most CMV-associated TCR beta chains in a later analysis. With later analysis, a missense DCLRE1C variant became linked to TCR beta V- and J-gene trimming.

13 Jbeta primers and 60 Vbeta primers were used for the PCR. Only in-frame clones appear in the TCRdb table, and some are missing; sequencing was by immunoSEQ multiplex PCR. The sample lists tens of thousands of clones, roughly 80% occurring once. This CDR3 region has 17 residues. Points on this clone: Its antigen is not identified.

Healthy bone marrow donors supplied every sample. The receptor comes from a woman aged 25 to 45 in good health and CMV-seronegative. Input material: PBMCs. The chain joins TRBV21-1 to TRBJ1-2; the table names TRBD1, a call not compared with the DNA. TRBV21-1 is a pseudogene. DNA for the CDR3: TGTGCCAGCAGCAAAGGCAGGGGGCGGACGACTAACTATGGCTACACCTTC. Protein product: CASSKGRGRTTNYGYTF.